This T cell receptor (beta chain) was sequenced during a study of CD8+ T cells in alopecia areata. Whole-study context: Each of the treated patients was given oral tofacitinib, 5 to 10 mg twice daily, for moderate-to-severe alopecia areata. The tofacitinib course ran for 6 to 18 months and was followed by 6 months off drug. Study-wide results and caveats: Possibly because of HLA-related factors, TCR sharing was less clear across patients than in mice.

The ends were cut back, 4 bases at V and 7 bases at J, with 11 bases in the middle. Germline V gene data show CDR1 as SGHVS and CDR2 as FQNEAQ. The CDR3 loop spans 13 amino acids. Starting from PBMCs, sorting isolated CD4+ and CD8+ T cells. This clone was seen a few times. Its target is not known. TCR sequencing used cDNA made by reverse transcription of extracted RNA. Measured with immunoSEQ multiplex PCR; TCRdb has only the in-frame clones, and not every one. The table includes more than 110,000 clones, roughly 64% detected once. This specimen was CD4+ T cells sorted from blood, taken at week 0. The chain uses TRBV7-8 and TRBJ1-3; the D is unclear. The receptor's source is a human donor with alopecia areata. The CDR3, as DNA: TGTGCCAGCAGCTCCATGGAGTGGAACACCATATATTTT. This codes for CASSSMEWNTIYF.